The next 30 T cell receptor beta chains were all read from a single sample in a study of T cells in Graves' hyperthyroidism and ophthalmopathy. TCR beta CDR3 regions were amplified from RNA. Initially, a first-round RT-PCR of the TCR CDR3 employed the HTBI primer set. TCRdb re-called the multiplex PCR reads with MiXCR, one entry per CDR3 protein. The sample holds 300,000 to 500,000 distinct CDR3 sequences, about 14% seen once. What was sequenced was blood. The origin of the receptors is a middle-aged man with Graves' ophthalmopathy.

This clonotype appeared many times. The chain employs TRBV11-1 and TRBJ2-7; 7 bases line up with TRBD1. Germline trimming cut 7 bases from V and 7 bases from J; bases unmatched to any gene: 7. The CDR3 runs to 12 residues. Germline V CDR1 and CDR2: SGHAT, FQDESV (reference sequence). CDR3 residues: CASKGASTEQYF. In DNA, the CDR3 is TGTGCCAGCAAGGGGGCTAGCACGGAGCAGTACTTC. Complete variable domain (other parts from reference TRBV11-1 and TRBJ2-7): EAEVAQSPRYKITEKSQAVAFWCDPISGHATLYWYRQILGQGPELLVQFQDESVVDDSQLPKDRFSAERLKGVDSTLKIQPAELGDSAMYLCASKGASTEQYFGPGTRLTVT.

This clonotype was seen at least ten times. This chain joins TRBV7-9 and TRBJ2-7; D is unclear. The V gene's germline CDR1 is SEHNR and CDR2 FQNEAQ (reference sequence). Trimming cost V 5 bases and J 4 bases, with 12 bases left between them. The length of the CDR3 is 13 residues. CDR3 amino acids: CASSEGSPYEQYF. The CDR3 nucleotides read TGTGCCAGCAGCGAAGGAAGCCCGTACGAGCAGTACTTC.

This clonotype has a single count. The chain uses TRBV30 and TRBJ1-1; the match to TRBD1 covers 9 bases. Germline trimming cut 4 bases from V and 4 bases from J; bases unmatched to any gene: 4. CDR1 and CDR2 (germline): GTSNPN, SVGIG (reference sequence). This CDR3 has 13 residues. The CDR3 coding sequence is TGTGCCTGGACACAGGGGGCGGGCACTGAAGCTTTCTTT. Protein sequence: CAWTQGAGTEAFF.

This clonotype showed up many times. The chain is built from TRBV11-3 and TRBJ1-1; D is uncertain. The germline V and J ends were trimmed by 4 bases and 0 bases, with 9 bases remaining between them. The CDR3 is 14 residues long. Germline V lookup: CDR1 SGHNT, CDR2 YENEEA. This chain's CDR3 is CASSSGVVNTEAFF. The CDR3 DNA is TGTGCCAGCAGCTCCGGGGTGGTGAACACTGAAGCTTTCTTT. Filled out from reference TRBV11-3 and TRBJ1-1, the complete variable domain reads EAGVVQSPRYKIIEKKQPVAFWCNPISGHNTLYWYLQNLGQGPELLIRYENEEAVDDSQLPKDRFSAERLKGVDSTLKIQPAELGDSAVYLCASSSGVVNTEAFFGQGTRLTVV.

In this sample, this clonotype turned up many times. The rearrangement links TRBV20-1 to TRBJ1-1, with 8 bases identical to TRBD1. The V gene's germline CDR1 is DFQATT and CDR2 SNEGSKA (reference sequence). The CDR3 spans 14 residues. V dropped 0 bases and J dropped 6; count of bases not matched to a gene: 6. CDR3 sequence: CSARDRTGWSEAFF. In DNA form, the CDR3 reads TGCAGTGCTAGAGATAGGACAGGGTGGTCTGAAGCTTTCTTT.

In its sample, this clonotype was seen many times. This chain uses TRBV20-1 with TRBJ2-7, with TRBD2 matching 9 bases. Looked up from germline, CDR1 is DFQATT and CDR2 is SNEGSKA (reference sequence). This CDR3 region has 14 residues. V shed 5 bases, J shed 0 bases, and the junction held 5 bases outside the gene matches. The CDR3 nucleotides are TGCAGTGCTCTCGGACTAGCGAGCTCCTACGAGCAGTACTTC. As protein: CSALGLASSYEQYF.

This clonotype was picked up a small number of times. The chain combines TRBV28 with TRBJ2-2; 11 bases agree with TRBD1. The trim removed 8 bases at V and 5 bases at J, leaving 4 bases unmatched. The CDR3 loop spans 14 amino acids. CDR1 is MDHEN and CDR2 is SYDVKM in the germline V gene. CDR3 bases: TGTGCCAGCTCCCGGGACAGGGGGACCGGGGAGCTGTTTTTT. It translates to CASSRDRGTGELFF.

The rearrangement uses TRBV6-5 and TRBJ1-1, with unresolved D. The V end lost 2 bases, the J end lost 1 base, and 5 bases lay between the germline ends. The CDR3 spans 13 residues. CDR1 and CDR2 (germline): MNHEY, SVGAGI. CDR3 DNA: TGTGCCAGCAGTTACGAAGCGAACACTGAAGCTTTCTTT. The encoded protein is CASSYEANTEAFF.

V is TRBV7-2 and J is TRBJ2-7; 14 bases fit TRBD2. V gave up 7 bases and J gave up 4 bases; unmatched junction bases: 3. The CDR3 has 14 amino acids. Germline V gene lookup returns CDR1 SGHTA and CDR2 FQGNSA. CDR3 region: CASKGTSGRYEQYF. The DNA for the CDR3 is TGTGCCAGCAAGGGGACTAGCGGGAGATACGAGCAGTACTTC. Full variable domain (rest looked up from reference TRBV7-2 and TRBJ2-7): GAGVSQSPSNKVTEKGKDVELRCDPISGHTALYWYRQSLGQGLEFLIYFQGNSAPDKSGLPSDRFSAERTGGSVSTLTIQRTQQEDSAVYLCASKGTSGRYEQYFGPGTRLTVT.

This clonotype has a count of ten or more. The chain couples TRBV29-1 to TRBJ2-1, with D possibly TRBD1 on 5 matching bases. The germline V gene encodes CDR1 SQVTM and CDR2 ANQGSEA. The CDR3 totals 14 residues. V lost 5 bases and J lost 2, with 13 bases in between. Here the CDR3 reads CSVKGRVTYNEQFF. The DNA for the CDR3 is TGCAGCGTTAAGGGCAGGGTCACCTACAATGAGCAGTTCTTC.

This clonotype turned up a few times. The genes are TRBV4-1 and TRBJ2-7; 7 bases line up with TRBD1. The junction had 14 bases not matched to a gene; V was cut back by 4 bases and J by 2 bases. CDR1 MGHRA and CDR2 YSYEKL come from the germline V gene. This CDR3 has 17 residues. This CDR3 reads CASSLSSQTGTAYEQYF. The DNA of the CDR3 is TGCGCCAGCAGCCTGTCAAGCCAAACCGGGACAGCCTACGAGCAGTACTTC.

The chain joins TRBV6-1 to TRBJ2-3; D may be TRBD2 (5 bases). CDR3 length equals 15 residues. Germline V gives CDR1 MNHNS, CDR2 SASEGT. Deletions cut 6 bases from V and 0 bases from J, with 13 bases between. Written as DNA, the CDR3 is TGTGCCAGCAGGTCCGGACTGGCCAGCACAGATACGCAGTATTTT. Translated, it gives CASRSGLASTDTQYF.

This clonotype was counted many times. The chain employs TRBV11-1 and TRBJ2-1, with 10 bases aligning to TRBD2. V gave up 1 base and J gave up 10 bases; unmatched junction bases: 10. CDR1 and CDR2 from the germline V gene are SGHAT and FQDESV (reference sequence). The CDR3 runs to 16 residues. DNA for the CDR3: TGTGCCAGCAGCTTAGACTTAGCGGGAGGCCCCAGGGAGCAGTTCTTC. Translated, it gives CASSLDLAGGPREQFF.

Of note for this clonotype: A read error may explain this, as a much larger clone is one base away. V is TRBV11-2 and J is TRBJ2-7; unclear D gene. Germline V lookup: CDR1 SGHAT, CDR2 FQNNGV. This CDR3 is 14 amino acids long. Here the CDR3 DNA reads TGTGTCAGCAGCCCCGTGGGAAGCTCCTACGAGCAGTACTTC. Protein product: CVSSPVGSSYEQYF.

V and J are TRBV5-1 and TRBJ2-3; unclear D gene. V gave up 0 bases and J gave up 0 bases, with 8 bases separating them. Germline CDR1 reads SGHRS; CDR2 reads YFSETQ. This CDR3 comprises 15 residues. The CDR3 reads CASSLAGKSTDTQYF. CDR3 sequence (DNA): TGCGCCAGCAGCTTGGCAGGCAAAAGCACAGATACGCAGTATTTT.

The genes are TRBV24-1 and TRBJ2-1; possibly TRBD1 for D (6 bases). V was shortened by 4 bases and J by 2 bases, with 8 bases between the two germline ends. Germline V gene sequence: CDR1 KGHDR, CDR2 SFDVKD. The CDR3 sequence is 14 residues long. The CDR3 reads CATSDRGTYNEQFF. CDR3 bases: TGTGCCACCAGTGACAGGGGTACCTACAATGAGCAGTTCTTC.

This clonotype has at least ten counts. J is TRBJ1-1 and V is TRBV30; a possible D gene is TRBD1 (6 bases). CDR1 is GTSNPN and CDR2 is SVGIG in the germline V gene (reference sequence). This CDR3 contains 13 residues. Trimming left V 2 bases short and J 1 base short, with 8 bases between. CDR3 sequence: CAWSTGQNTEAFF. The CDR3 region has the DNA TGTGCCTGGAGTACGGGACAGAACACTGAAGCTTTCTTT.

There are a few counts of this clonotype. The gene calls are TRBV6-1 and TRBJ1-2; D perhaps matches TRBD1 (5 bases). V was trimmed by 8 bases and J by 7 bases, leaving 17 bases between them. This CDR3 region has 13 residues. Germline loops: CDR1 MNHNS, CDR2 SASEGT. The CDR3 DNA reads as TGTGCCAGCCGGGTCGCGGCCGGGGGTGGCTACACCTTC. This gives the protein CASRVAAGGGYTF.

In its sample, this clonotype was seen a few times. The chain uses TRBV20-1 and TRBJ2-2, with D hard to call. Germline values: CDR1 DFQATT, CDR2 SNEGSKA (reference sequence). The CDR3 sequence is 12 residues long. The CDR3 spells CSVDTTTGELFF. The CDR3 nucleotides are TGCAGCGTTGACACGACAACCGGGGAGCTGTTTTTT.

This chain links TRBV20-1 with TRBJ2-3; TRBD2 matches at 7 bases. CDR3 length equals 17 residues. Trimming at V came to 5 bases and at J to 0 bases, leaving 14 bases not matched to a gene. Germline V gene sequence: CDR1 DFQATT, CDR2 SNEGSKA (reference sequence). The CDR3 DNA reads TGCAGTGCTCCCGGGGTGTGGGCTAGCGGAAGCACAGATACGCAGTATTTT. It encodes CSAPGVWASGSTDTQYF.

This clonotype was counted a few times. V gene TRBV5-1 combines with J gene TRBJ2-5; D is ambiguous. This CDR3 is built from 14 residues. With 4 bases removed from V and 2 bases from J, the gap between germline ends came to 12 bases. Germline V gene sequence: CDR1 SGHRS, CDR2 YFSETQ. The CDR3: CASSRASAQETQYF. The CDR3, as DNA: TGCGCCAGCAGCAGGGCAAGCGCGCAAGAGACCCAGTACTTC.

Ten or more counts support this clonotype. The V gene is TRBV5-1, the J gene TRBJ2-5; perhaps TRBD2 as D (5 bases). Trimming stripped 3 bases from V and 5 bases from J, with 8 bases between. Germline values: CDR1 SGHRS, CDR2 YFSETQ. This CDR3 has 12 amino acids. The CDR3 sequence is CASSWERETQYF. Written as DNA, the CDR3 is TGCGCCAGCAGCTGGGAGAGGGAGACCCAGTACTTC. The complete variable domain, with remaining parts taken from reference TRBV5-1 and TRBJ2-5, reads KAGVTQTPRYLIKTRGQQVTLSCSPISGHRSVSWYQQTPGQGLQFLFEYFSETQRNKGNFPGRFSGRQFSNSRSEMNVSTLELGDSALYLCASSWERETQYFGPGTRLLVL.

The DNA of the CDR3 is TGTGCCAGCAGTTCCTACAGGGGTGCGGAGACCCAGTACTTC. This translates into CASSSYRGAETQYF. The chain recombines TRBV6-2 or TRBV6-3 with TRBJ2-5, with TRBD1 matching over 7 bases. The junction had 7 bases not matched to a gene; V was cut back by 4 bases and J by 5 bases. This CDR3 is 14 amino acids long. Germline V gives CDR1 MNHEY, CDR2 SVGEGT.

This clonotype was counted at least ten times. The chain uses TRBV15 and TRBJ2-7; 8 bases map to TRBD1. Germline V gene sequence: CDR1 LNHNV, CDR2 YYDKDF (reference sequence). This CDR3 has 13 residues. V dropped 3 bases and J dropped 7; count of bases not matched to a gene: 5. The CDR3 DNA is TGTGCCACCAGCAGTGGACAGGGCCTGGAGCAGTACTTC. The encoded protein is CATSSGQGLEQYF.

This clonotype was picked up a small number of times. This chain connects TRBV29-1 to TRBJ2-1; TRBD1 matches 11 bases. The V gene's germline CDR1 is SQVTM and CDR2 ANQGSEA. This CDR3 has 14 amino acids. V trimming: 7 bases; J trimming: 3 bases; junction bases outside the gene matches: 5. The CDR3 region is CSARTGGFYNEQFF. The CDR3 region has the DNA TGCAGCGCCCGGACAGGGGGCTTCTACAATGAGCAGTTCTTC.

This clonotype was detected many times. The chain joins TRBV2 to TRBJ1-5; D remains unclear. Trimming left V 2 bases short and J 7 bases short, with 9 bases between. The germline V gene has CDR1 SNHLY and CDR2 FYNNEI. CDR3 size: 13 residues. The chain's CDR3 is CASSESRGQPQHF. CDR3 DNA: TGTGCCAGCAGTGAAAGCCGGGGACAGCCCCAGCATTTT.

Notes on this clonotype: A much larger clone is a single base away; this may be a read error. The chain is built from TRBV18 and TRBJ1-4; possibly TRBD1 for D (5 bases). Germline CDR1 is KGHSH and CDR2 is LQKENI. The CDR3 runs to 16 residues. This CDR3 is CASSPPVRGLGEKLVF. The CDR3 DNA sequence: TGTGCCAGCTCACCACCTGTCCGGGGACTGGGCGAAAAACTGGTTTTT.

This clonotype was counted at least ten times. The rearrangement joins TRBV6-1 to TRBJ2-7; 10 bases agree with TRBD1. CDR3 length: 14 residues. The V segment lost 7 bases and the J segment 2 bases; nucleotides outside the gene matches: 5. Germline lookup yields CDR1 MNHNS and CDR2 SASEGT. Written as DNA, the CDR3 is TGTGCCAGCATCCCGGGACAGGGGACCTACGAGCAGTACTTC. Protein sequence: CASIPGQGTYEQYF.

This clonotype was seen a handful of times. The rearrangement joins TRBV30 to TRBJ1-5, with TRBD1 as a possible D gene (5 bases). The V end was cut by 8 bases, the J end by 0 bases, with 11 bases between. Germline loops: CDR1 GTSNPN, CDR2 SVGIG (reference sequence). The CDR3 has 13 residues. Here the CDR3 reads CAGGTDSNQPQHF. The CDR3 region has the DNA TGTGCCGGCGGGACGGATAGCAATCAGCCCCAGCATTTT.

This clonotype was observed at least ten times. The rearrangement uses TRBV11-2 and TRBJ2-7; D might be TRBD1 (5 bases). This CDR3 contains 16 residues. Deletions cut 1 base from V and 0 bases from J, with 13 bases between. Germline CDR1 and CDR2: SGHAT and FQNNGV. CDR3 residues: CASSLGGQRSSYEQYF. CDR3 bases: TGTGCCAGCAGCTTAGGAGGACAAAGGAGCTCCTACGAGCAGTACTTC.